The next 32 T cell receptor beta chains were all read from a single sample in a study of cytomegalovirus exposure and HLA in healthy donors. The PCR contained 60 Vbeta and 13 Jbeta primers. Sequencing used immunoSEQ multiplex PCR; TCRdb keeps in-frame clones, though not all of them. This sample has 100,000 to 150,000 clones, with about 8.5% found just once. The material sequenced was PBMCs. The receptors here all came from a man aged 35 to 55 in good health and CMV-seronegative.

The chain combines TRBV10-3 with TRBJ2-5; tentatively, D is TRBD2 (5 bases). The J call may be wrong; the DNA end is better matched by TRBJ2-7. There are 14 residues in the CDR3. Germline V gene lookup returns CDR1 ENHRY and CDR2 SYGVKD. CDR3 nucleotides: TGTGCCATCACTCGGGATTTCAGCTCCTACGAGCAGTACTTC. Residues: CAITRDFSSYEQYF.

This clone has only a few counts. The chain joins TRBV30 to TRBJ1-4; D is possibly TRBD1 (6 bases). The CDR3 is made up of 14 amino acids. V lost 2 bases and J 8 bases, leaving 15 bases between the germline ends. The germline V gene has CDR1 GTSNPN and CDR2 SVGIG (reference sequence). CDR3 residues: CAWSLGGGREKLFF. The DNA for the CDR3 is TGTGCCTGGAGTTTAGGGGGTGGCCGCGAAAAACTGTTTTTT.

In its sample, this clone was seen a few times. The V gene is TRBV5-1, the J gene TRBJ1-1, with 7 bases aligning to TRBD1. Germline V CDR1 and CDR2: SGHRS, YFSETQ. The CDR3 length is 14 residues. Trimming cost V 2 bases and J 1 base; bases outside gene matches: 2. CDR3 protein: CASSLRQGNTEAFF. CDR3 bases: TGCGCCAGCAGCTTAAGACAGGGGAACACTGAAGCTTTCTTT. The full variable domain, with the rest looked up from reference TRBV5-1 and TRBJ1-1, is KAGVTQTPRYLIKTRGQQVTLSCSPISGHRSVSWYQQTPGQGLQFLFEYFSETQRNKGNFPGRFSGRQFSNSRSEMNVSTLELGDSALYLCASSLRQGNTEAFFGQGTRLTVV.

The chain has TRBV9 and TRBJ2-7, with D maybe TRBD1 (5 bases). Deletions cut 4 bases from V and 2 bases from J, with 13 bases between. Germline CDR1 and CDR2: SGDLS and YYNGEE. The CDR3 totals 14 residues. This CDR3 is CASSPAPRAYEQYF. In DNA, the CDR3 is TGTGCCAGCAGCCCCGCCCCCAGGGCCTACGAGCAGTACTTC. Full variable domain (rest looked up from reference TRBV9 and TRBJ2-7): DSGVTQTPKHLITATGQRVTLRCSPRSGDLSVYWYQQSLDQGLQFLIQYYNGEERAKGNILERFSAQQFPDLHSELNLSSLELGDSALYFCASSPAPRAYEQYFGPGTRLTVT.

The V and J genes are TRBV6-1 and TRBJ2-1; unclear D gene. In germline, CDR1 is MNHNS, CDR2 SASEGT. Trimming pared 9 bases from V and 4 bases from J, leaving 10 bases between. CDR3 size: 12 residues. The CDR3: CASFSVYNEQFF. Written as DNA, the CDR3 is TGTGCCAGTTTCAGTGTATACAATGAGCAGTTCTTC.

This clone came up a few times. Likely a read error: the CDR3 ends without its conserved phenylalanine or tryptophan. V gene TRBV4-1 combines with J gene TRBJ1-2; the D is unclear. V was trimmed by 0 bases and J by 4 bases, leaving 12 bases between them. From germline, CDR1 is MGHRA and CDR2 YSYEKL. CDR3 length: 15 residues. The DNA for the CDR3 is TGCGCCAGCAGCCAAGATCTTTCCCTGGGCTATGGCTACACCGTC. This encodes CASSQDLSLGYGYTV.

This rearrangement joins TRBV5-6 to TRBJ2-3; 11 positions match TRBD2. CDR3 length equals 16 residues. The germline V gene encodes CDR1 SGHDT and CDR2 YYEEEE. The V and J ends lost 7 bases and 5 bases, in that order; junction bases with no gene match: 12. DNA of the CDR3: TGTGCCAGCGGGGGGACTAGCGGAGACCTACAAGATACGCAGTATTTT. Translation gives CASGGTSGDLQDTQYF.

The chain joins TRBV7-2 to TRBJ2-3; 9 bases fit TRBD2. J gave up 0 bases and V 5 bases, and 3 bases lay outside the gene matches. Germline CDR1 SGHTA, CDR2 FQGNSA. CDR3 size: 15 residues. Written as DNA, the CDR3 is TGTGCCAGCAGCCTAACTAGCGGGAGCACAGATACGCAGTATTTT. This encodes CASSLTSGSTDTQYF.

This clone showed up just a few times. The chain has TRBV5-8 and TRBJ1-5; 9 bases agree with TRBD1. The CDR3 consists of 15 residues. V gave up 5 bases and J gave up 5 bases; unmatched junction bases: 8. The germline CDR1 and CDR2 sequences are SGHTS and YDEGEE. CDR3 amino acids: CASRDDRGSHQPQHF. CDR3 DNA: TGTGCCAGCAGGGATGACAGGGGGAGCCATCAGCCCCAGCATTTT.

Remarks on this clone: In the same sample, other DNA sequences code for this CDR3. The V call is TRBV27, the J call TRBJ1-5, with TRBD1 as a possible D gene (5 bases). From germline, CDR1 is MNHEY and CDR2 SMNVEV (reference sequence). V lost 5 bases and J 0 bases, leaving 8 bases between the germline ends. This CDR3 spans 14 amino acids. In DNA form, the CDR3 reads TGTGCCAGCAGTCCGGGACTTAGCAATCAGCCCCAGCATTTT. Its translation is CASSPGLSNQPQHF.

The chain's CDR3 is CASSLGLAETQYF. In nucleotides, the CDR3 is TGTGCCAGCAGCTTAGGGCTAGCAGAGACCCAGTACTTC. This rearrangement joins TRBV7-6 to TRBJ2-5, with a tentative D call TRBD2 (5 bases). This CDR3 contains 13 residues. V lost 1 base to trimming and J lost 4 bases, with 7 bases between them. Germline CDR1 reads SGHVS; CDR2 reads FNYEAQ.

This clone has a handful of counts. The CDR3 sequence: CASRSGGAMIDIQYF. The CDR3 bases are TGTGCCAGTAGGAGCGGGGGGGCCATGATCGACATTCAGTACTTC. The chain combines TRBV19 with TRBJ2-4; 10 bases fit TRBD2. The junction had 10 bases not matched to a gene; V was cut back by 6 bases and J by 8 bases. The CDR3 is made up of 15 amino acids. In germline, CDR1 is LNHDA, CDR2 SQIVND (reference sequence).

The chain is built from TRBV9 and TRBJ2-7; 7 bases agree with TRBD1. V lost 4 bases and J lost 5; bases outside the gene matches: 6. CDR1 is SGDLS and CDR2 is YYNGEE in the germline V gene. The CDR3 runs 13 residues. The CDR3 nucleotides are TGTGCCAGCAGCACGGGACAGCGCCACGAGCAGTACTTC. Its translation is CASSTGQRHEQYF.

The J gene is TRBJ1-2, the V gene TRBV7-9; 12 bases are a match to TRBD1. The CDR3 covers 13 residues. Germline lookup yields CDR1 SEHNR and CDR2 FQNEAQ (reference sequence). V lost 6 bases to trimming and J lost 8 bases; unmatched junction nucleotides: 4. CDR3 region: CASRGQGAGGYTF. CDR3 bases: TGTGCCAGCAGGGGACAGGGGGCGGGGGGCTACACCTTC. The full variable domain, its missing parts supplied by reference TRBV7-9 and TRBJ1-2, is DTGVSQNPRHKITKRGQNVTFRCDPISEHNRLYWYRQTLGQGPEFLTYFQNEAQLEKSRLLSDRFSAERPKGSFSTLEIQRTEQGDSAMYLCASRGQGAGGYTFGSGTRLTVV.

This clone turned up a few times. V gene TRBV9 combines with J gene TRBJ1-4; TRBD1 is a possible D gene (5 bases). Germline CDR1 is SGDLS and CDR2 is YYNGEE. V was trimmed by 4 bases and J by 4 bases, leaving 11 bases between them. This CDR3 contains 14 residues. The CDR3 DNA is TGTGCCAGCAGCTCCGGACATGATAATGAAAAACTGTTTTTT. Protein sequence: CASSSGHDNEKLFF.

The genes are TRBV9 and TRBJ1-6, with unresolved D. CDR3 length: 15 amino acids. The V and J ends lost 0 bases and 7 bases respectively, with 11 bases between them. From germline, CDR1 is SGDLS and CDR2 YYNGEE. The CDR3 region has the DNA TGTGCCAGCAGCGTAGAAGGAGTAAGGAATTCACCCCTCCACTTT. As protein: CASSVEGVRNSPLHF.

This chain joins TRBV6-6 and TRBJ1-2; perhaps TRBD1 as D (5 bases). This CDR3 has 14 amino acids. With 6 bases removed from V and 2 bases from J, the gap between germline ends came to 13 bases. Germline V gives CDR1 MNHNY, CDR2 SVGAGI (reference sequence). The CDR3 DNA reads TGTGCCAGCAGGGGCGGGGGGGGGAACTATGGCTACACCTTC. Protein: CASRGGGGNYGYTF.

J is TRBJ2-7 and V is TRBV6-5; TRBD2 might be the D (6 bases). The CDR3 sequence is 14 residues long. Germline V gives CDR1 MNHEY, CDR2 SVGAGI. V was trimmed by 2 bases and J by 5 bases, leaving 13 bases between them. The CDR3 bases are TGTGCCAGCAGTTACCGCCCGGGAGCCCACGAGCAGTACTTC. Its protein product is CASSYRPGAHEQYF.

The chain recombines TRBV5-1 with TRBJ1-1; D is uncertain. In germline, CDR1 is SGHRS, CDR2 YFSETQ. The CDR3 has 13 residues. The V and J ends lost 1 base and 4 bases respectively, with 8 bases between them. The CDR3 bases are TGCGCCAGCAGCTTGATCCGGGGCACTGAAGCTTTCTTT. Translation: CASSLIRGTEAFF. The full variable domain, its missing parts supplied by reference TRBV5-1 and TRBJ1-1, is KAGVTQTPRYLIKTRGQQVTLSCSPISGHRSVSWYQQTPGQGLQFLFEYFSETQRNKGNFPGRFSGRQFSNSRSEMNVSTLELGDSALYLCASSLIRGTEAFFGQGTRLTVV.

This clone has more than one count but fewer than ten. The chain uses TRBV11-2 and TRBJ2-7, with D possibly matching TRBD1 (5 bases). V was trimmed by 5 bases and J by 2 bases, leaving 10 bases between them. The CDR3 sequence is 13 residues long. The germline V gene has CDR1 SGHAT and CDR2 FQNNGV. This CDR3 reads CASSPVRAYEQYF. In nucleotides, the CDR3 is TGTGCCAGCAGCCCCGTCAGGGCCTACGAGCAGTACTTC.

The chain employs TRBV28 and TRBJ1-6, with D unclear. V shed 3 bases and J shed 8 bases, with 11 bases lying between them. Per germline, CDR1 MDHEN and CDR2 SYDVKM. The CDR3 length is 14 residues. As DNA, the CDR3 is TGTGCCAGCAGTTTGCGGCAGAGGGATTCACCCCTCCACTTT. Its translation is CASSLRQRDSPLHF.

V is TRBV30 and J is TRBJ2-1; D is possibly TRBD1 (6 bases). The ends were cut back, 2 bases at V and 6 bases at J, with 14 bases in the middle. The germline V gene has CDR1 GTSNPN and CDR2 SVGIG (reference sequence). This CDR3 has 14 residues. CDR3 amino acids: CAWSRNRVSNEQFF. The CDR3, as DNA: TGTGCCTGGAGTCGCAACAGGGTCAGCAATGAGCAGTTCTTC.

The V and J genes are TRBV6-4 and TRBJ1-2; 9 nucleotides agree with TRBD1. Germline V gene sequence: CDR1 MRHNA, CDR2 SNTAGT. The CDR3 covers 14 residues. V was pared by 6 bases and J by 6 bases, with 8 bases of the junction left unmatched. CDR3 DNA sequence: TGTGCCAGCAGAACCTCGGGACAGGGCCATGGCTACACCTTC. Amino acids: CASRTSGQGHGYTF.

This clone has just a few counts. J is TRBJ1-6 and V is TRBV5-6, with no clear D. The CDR3 totals 17 residues. Trimming removed 2 bases at V and 0 bases at J, with 12 bases between. CDR1 and CDR2 (germline): SGHDT, YYEEEE. CDR3 DNA: TGTGCCAGCAGCTTTGGGCCACGCACCTCCTATAATTCACCCCTCCACTTT. Its translation: CASSFGPRTSYNSPLHF.

This clone was counted only a few times. The chain has TRBV9 and TRBJ2-3; 10 bases align to TRBD2. V lost 3 bases, J lost 3 bases, and 13 bases stayed unmatched. Germline loops: CDR1 SGDLS, CDR2 YYNGEE. The CDR3 is 18 residues long. This CDR3 reads CASSAGGASGGLTDTQYF. The CDR3 DNA is TGTGCCAGCAGCGCCGGGGGGGCTAGCGGGGGTTTAACAGATACGCAGTATTTT. The entire variable domain, with the rest obtained from reference TRBV9 and TRBJ2-3, is as follows: DSGVTQTPKHLITATGQRVTLRCSPRSGDLSVYWYQQSLDQGLQFLIQYYNGEERAKGNILERFSAQQFPDLHSELNLSSLELGDSALYFCASSAGGASGGLTDTQYFGPGTRLTVL.

This chain links TRBV13 with TRBJ2-6, with 7 bases identical to TRBD1. The CDR3 contains 17 residues. V was clipped by 7 bases and J by 0 bases; unmatched bases: 9. Germline-derived CDR1 and CDR2 are PRHDT and FYEKMQ (reference sequence). CDR3 sequence reads: CASIIGTAHSGANVLTF. In DNA form, the CDR3 reads TGTGCCAGCATCATCGGGACAGCTCACTCTGGGGCCAACGTCCTGACTTTC. The whole variable domain, remainder taken from reference TRBV13 and TRBJ2-6, is AAGVIQSPRHLIKEKRETATLKCYPIPRHDTVYWYQQGPGQDPQFLISFYEKMQSDKGSIPDRFSAQQFSDYHSELNMSSLELGDSALYFCASIIGTAHSGANVLTFGAGSRLTVL.

V and J are TRBV5-4 and TRBJ2-7, with D possibly matching TRBD1 (5 bases). V was cut by 3 bases and J by 1 base, with 8 bases left in between. The germline V gene has CDR1 SGHNT and CDR2 YYREEE (reference sequence). This CDR3 has 13 amino acids. The CDR3, as DNA: TGTGCCAGCAGCTCCGGACATTCCTACGAGCAGTACTTC. Protein sequence: CASSSGHSYEQYF.

This clone was counted between two and nine times. The V gene is TRBV5-4, the J gene TRBJ2-3, with 12 bases aligning to TRBD2. J gave up 0 bases and V 3 bases, and 8 bases lay outside the gene matches. Germline CDR1 is SGHNT and CDR2 is YYREEE (reference sequence). The CDR3 spans 18 residues. The CDR3 nucleotides read TGTGCCAGCAGCTGGGAGACTAGCGGGGGACCTAGCACAGATACGCAGTATTTT. Translated: CASSWETSGGPSTDTQYF.

The rearrangement joins TRBV4-1 to TRBJ1-2; 7 bases are shared with TRBD1. The ends lost 1 base at V and 7 bases at J; junction bases unmatched: 6. The germline gives CDR1 MGHRA, CDR2 YSYEKL. The CDR3 contains 14 residues. This chain's CDR3 is CASSQGLDRSGYTF. CDR3 DNA: TGCGCCAGCAGCCAAGGATTGGACAGGTCTGGCTACACCTTC.

The chain couples TRBV9 to TRBJ2-3, with TRBD2 matching over 9 bases. The V and J ends lost 0 bases and 4 bases, in that order; junction bases with no gene match: 6. CDR1 is SGDLS, CDR2 YYNGEE, per germline. CDR3 length: 16 residues. In nucleotides, the CDR3 is TGTGCCAGCAGCGTAGACCTAGCGGGGTTTTCAGATACGCAGTATTTT. Translated, it gives CASSVDLAGFSDTQYF.

The chain links TRBV9 to TRBJ2-3, with TRBD2 matching over 8 bases. V shed 3 bases, J shed 3 bases, and the junction held 9 bases outside the gene matches. The CDR3 sequence is 16 residues long. Germline-derived CDR1 and CDR2 are SGDLS and YYNGEE. CDR3 in DNA: TGTGCCAGCAGCGGGGAACGACTAGCGAGGACAGATACGCAGTATTTT. This sequence encodes CASSGERLARTDTQYF.

This clone was counted between two and nine times. This chain links TRBV29-1 with TRBJ2-5; tentatively, D is TRBD2 (7 bases). V was cut by 5 bases and J by 5 bases, with 18 bases left in between. Germline-derived CDR1 and CDR2 are SQVTM and ANQGSEA. This CDR3 spans 14 amino acids. CDR3 DNA sequence: TGCAGCGTTCGTCGCGGCGGGGGCGGGGAGACCCAGTACTTC. It yields the protein CSVRRGGGGETQYF.